This TCR beta chain was profiled in a study of T cell responses to AZD1222 COVID-19 vaccine. This clone was detected only once. The data were produced by immunoSEQ multiplex PCR, yet TCRdb's version contains in-frame clones alone and is incomplete. The sample has around 84,000 clones; around 90% are singletons. Germline values: CDR1 MGHRA, CDR2 YSYEKL. CDR3 length equals 16 residues. V shed 3 bases, J shed 7 bases, and the junction held 5 bases outside the gene matches. This receptor was obtained from an adult in good health. The genes are TRBV4-1 and TRBJ1-6; TRBD1 aligns across 11 bases. The starting material was peripheral blood, obtained on day 0 of AZD1222 vaccination. CDR3 sequence: CASSHGQGAINSPLHF. Written as DNA, the CDR3 is TGCGCCAGCAGCCACGGACAGGGGGCGATCAATTCACCCCTCCACTTT.